This T cell receptor beta chain was identified in a study of OX40 agonist ivuxolimab in advanced cancers. Study as a whole: At doses from 0.01 to 10 mg/kg, patients were given intravenous ivuxolimab every 2 weeks.

Trimming pared 0 bases from V and 5 bases from J, leaving 11 bases between. The germline V gene encodes CDR1 SGDLS and CDR2 YYNGEE. This CDR3 is built from 14 residues. Sequencing was performed with immunoSEQ multiplex PCR; in TCRdb, only in-frame clones are kept and a portion is missing. The table lists tens of thousands of clones, roughly 89% of them singletons. The V gene is TRBV9, the J gene TRBJ1-1; D perhaps matches TRBD1 (5 bases). This receptor was identified in an adult with an advanced solid tumor such as melanoma, head and neck, liver or kidney cancer. The source was CD4+ or CD8+ T cells sorted from blood, collected in a trial of the OX40 agonist ivuxolimab. This CDR3 reads CASSVGGDGTEAFF. The CDR3 DNA is TGTGCCAGCAGCGTAGGAGGGGACGGAACTGAAGCTTTCTTT.